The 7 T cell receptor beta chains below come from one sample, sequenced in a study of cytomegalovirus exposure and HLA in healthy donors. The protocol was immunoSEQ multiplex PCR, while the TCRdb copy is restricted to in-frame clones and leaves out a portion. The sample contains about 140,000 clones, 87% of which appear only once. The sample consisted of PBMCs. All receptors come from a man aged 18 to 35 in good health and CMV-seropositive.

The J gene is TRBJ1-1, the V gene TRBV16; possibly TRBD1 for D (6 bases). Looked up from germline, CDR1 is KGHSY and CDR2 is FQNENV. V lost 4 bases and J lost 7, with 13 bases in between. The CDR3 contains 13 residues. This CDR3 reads CASSLRGGIEAFF. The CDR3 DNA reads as TGTGCCAGCAGCCTCCGAGGGGGAATTGAAGCTTTCTTT.

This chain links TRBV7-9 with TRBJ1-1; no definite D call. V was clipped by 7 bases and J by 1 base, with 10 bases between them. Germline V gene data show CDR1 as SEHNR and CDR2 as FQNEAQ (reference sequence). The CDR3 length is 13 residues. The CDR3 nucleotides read TGTGCCAGCACCCCAGGATCGAACACTGAAGCTTTCTTT. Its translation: CASTPGSNTEAFF.

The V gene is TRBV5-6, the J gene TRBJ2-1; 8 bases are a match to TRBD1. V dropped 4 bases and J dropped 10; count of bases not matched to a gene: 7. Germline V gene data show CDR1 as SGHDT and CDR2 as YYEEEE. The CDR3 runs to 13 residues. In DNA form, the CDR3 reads TGTGCCAGCAGCCACAAGGGGACAGGCGAGCAGTTCTTC. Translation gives CASSHKGTGEQFF.

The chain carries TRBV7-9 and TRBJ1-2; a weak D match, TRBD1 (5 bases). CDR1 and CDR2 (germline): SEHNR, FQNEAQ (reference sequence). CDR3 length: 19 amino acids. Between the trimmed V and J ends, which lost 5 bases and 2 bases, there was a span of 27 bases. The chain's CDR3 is CASSLGTDFYNPLNYGYTF. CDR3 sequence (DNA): TGTGCCAGCAGCCTAGGGACGGACTTTTACAACCCGCTAAACTATGGCTACACCTTC.

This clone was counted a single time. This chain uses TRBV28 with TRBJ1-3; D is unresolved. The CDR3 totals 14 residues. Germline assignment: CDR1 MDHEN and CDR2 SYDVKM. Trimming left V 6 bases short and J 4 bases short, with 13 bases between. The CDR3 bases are TGTGCCAGCAGCCGGGTCTCTCCGGGAAACACCATATATTTT. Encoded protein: CASSRVSPGNTIYF. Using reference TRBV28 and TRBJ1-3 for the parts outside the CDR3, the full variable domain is DVKVTQSSRYLVKRTGEKVFLECVQDMDHENMFWYRQDPGLGLRLIYFSYDVKMKEKGDIPEGYSVSREKKERFSLILESASTNQTSMYLCASSRVSPGNTIYFGEGSWLTVV.

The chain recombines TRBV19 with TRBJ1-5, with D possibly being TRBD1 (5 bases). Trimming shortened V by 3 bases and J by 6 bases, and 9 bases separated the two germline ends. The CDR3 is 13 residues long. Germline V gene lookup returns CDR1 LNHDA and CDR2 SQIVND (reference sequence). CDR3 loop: CASSIGRGQPQHF. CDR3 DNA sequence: TGTGCCAGTAGTATTGGAAGGGGTCAGCCCCAGCATTTT.

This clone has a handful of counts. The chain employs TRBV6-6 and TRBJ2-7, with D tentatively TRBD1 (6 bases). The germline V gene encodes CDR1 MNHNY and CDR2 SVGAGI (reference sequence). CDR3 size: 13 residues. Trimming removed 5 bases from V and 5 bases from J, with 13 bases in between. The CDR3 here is CASSKQGFNEQYF. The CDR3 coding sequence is TGTGCCAGCAGTAAACAGGGTTTCAACGAGCAGTACTTC.